Described below is a single T cell receptor (beta chain) sequence and its context. What it binds is unknown. This table comes from immunoSEQ multiplex PCR, and its TCRdb copy is limited to in-frame clones, with some not included. The top ten hold 9.1% of the sample, which has 100,000 or so clones, 88% seen once. The germline V gene has CDR1 LNHDA and CDR2 SQIVND (reference sequence). The CDR3 is 16 amino acids. V lost 4 bases to trimming and J lost 6 bases, with 19 bases between them. The sample originates from a study of T cell responses to AZD1222 COVID-19 vaccine. Across the study: Second-dose groups at about 4 or about 12 weeks were pooled. Notes on the study in general: The donor group comprised mostly white British people and more females; the analysis possibly underestimated clonal diversity. Baseline seropositivity occurred in only six AZD1222 recipients. Increased Spike-specific TCR breadth and depth were observed after two AZD1222 doses.

Specimen: peripheral blood, collected on day 0 of AZD1222 vaccination. The V and J genes are TRBV19 and TRBJ1-5, with D possibly matching TRBD1 (5 bases). This TCR derives from an adult in good health. The CDR3 region has the DNA TGTGCCAGTAGTAAAACGGCGGGGAGTGGGGGTCAGCCCCAGCATTTT. Translated: CASSKTAGSGGQPQHF.